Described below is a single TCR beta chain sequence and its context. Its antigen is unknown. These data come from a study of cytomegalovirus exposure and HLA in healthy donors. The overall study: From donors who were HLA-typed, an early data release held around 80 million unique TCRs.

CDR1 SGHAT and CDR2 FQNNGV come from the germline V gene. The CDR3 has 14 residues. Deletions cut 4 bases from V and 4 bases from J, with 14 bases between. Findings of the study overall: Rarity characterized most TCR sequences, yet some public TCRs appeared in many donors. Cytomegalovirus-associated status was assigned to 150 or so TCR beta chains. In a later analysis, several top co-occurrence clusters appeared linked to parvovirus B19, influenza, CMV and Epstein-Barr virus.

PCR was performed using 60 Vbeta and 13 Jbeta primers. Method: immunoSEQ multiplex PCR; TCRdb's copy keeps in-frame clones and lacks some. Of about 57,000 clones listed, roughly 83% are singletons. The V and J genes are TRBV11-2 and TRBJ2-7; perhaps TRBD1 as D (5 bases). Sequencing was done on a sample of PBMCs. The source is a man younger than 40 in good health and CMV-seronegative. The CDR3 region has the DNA TGTGCCAGCAGCTCACCCAGGGCTGCGTACGAGCAGTACTTC. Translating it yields CASSSPRAAYEQYF.